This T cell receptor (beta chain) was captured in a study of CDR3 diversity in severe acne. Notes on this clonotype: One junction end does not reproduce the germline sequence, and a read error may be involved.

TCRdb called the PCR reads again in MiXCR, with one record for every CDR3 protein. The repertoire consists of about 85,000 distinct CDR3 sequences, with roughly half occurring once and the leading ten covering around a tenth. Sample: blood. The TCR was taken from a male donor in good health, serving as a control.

The CDR3 here is CASSPEPGAGALF. CDR3 nucleotides: TGTGCCAGCAGCCCCGAGCCCGGGGCTGGAGCTCTCTTT. The chain is built from TRBV9 and TRBJ1-1; the D gene is possibly TRBD1 (5 bases). CDR1 and CDR2 (germline): SGDLS, YYNGEE. This CDR3 comprises 13 residues. Full variable domain (outside the CDR3, taken from reference TRBV9 and TRBJ1-1): DSGVTQTPKHLITATGQRVTLRCSPRSGDLSVYWYQQSLDQGLQFLIQYYNGEERAKGNILERFSAQQFPDLHSELNLSSLELGDSALYFCASSPEPGAGALFGQGTRLTVV.